The rows below give T cell receptor beta chains drawn from one sample of a study of blood T cells in healthy people across ages. TCRdb recomputed calls from the 5' RACE reads with MiXCR, one row per CDR3 protein. Of fewer than 700,000 distinct CDR3 sequences in the sample, around 48% were seen once. Sequenced input: blood. The receptors shown here come from a man older than 75 in good health. Both conserved end residues are part of each CDR3. The order of the fields is CDR3 DNA, CDR3 protein, clone size, J gene, D gene, V gene. The D gene is left open where the match is weak. Some rows mark clone size as missing; the rest say once, few, many or name a class of expanded clone.

cdr3_nt: TGCGCCAGCAGCCGAGACCGGGCCGCTAATGAAAAACTGTTTTTT
cdr3_aa: CASSRDRAANEKLFF
clone_size: NA
j_call: TRBJ1-4
d_call: NA
v_call: TRBV4-1

cdr3_nt: TGCAGTGCCCCGAAGGCGGAAACCATGAACACTGAAGCTTTCTTT
cdr3_aa: CSAPKAETMNTEAFF
clone_size: NA
j_call: TRBJ1-1
d_call: NA
v_call: TRBV20-1

cdr3_nt: TGTGCCAGCAGTTTACCTAGCGGGGGCACAGATACGCAGTATTTT
cdr3_aa: CASSLPSGGTDTQYF
clone_size: once
j_call: TRBJ2-3
d_call: TRBD2
v_call: TRBV28

cdr3_nt: TGTGCCAGCAGAGAAGGAGGGAGCACAGATACGCAGTATTTT
cdr3_aa: CASREGGSTDTQYF
clone_size: NA
j_call: TRBJ2-3
d_call: NA
v_call: TRBV2

cdr3_nt: TGCAGTGCTGGGACTTCGGGGTCAAACAATCAGCCCCAGCATTTT
cdr3_aa: CSAGTSGSNNQPQHF
clone_size: NA
j_call: TRBJ1-5
d_call: NA
v_call: TRBV20-1

cdr3_nt: TGTGCCAGCAGTTACATGGGCACAGACTATAACCAAGAAGCTTTCTTT
cdr3_aa: CASSYMGTDYNQEAFF
clone_size: few
j_call: TRBJ1-1
d_call: NA
v_call: TRBV6-2/TRBV6-3

cdr3_nt: TGTGCCAGCAGCGTTCTAGCGCCGGGGACCCAGTACTTC
cdr3_aa: CASSVLAPGTQYF
clone_size: NA
j_call: TRBJ2-5
d_call: NA
v_call: TRBV5-5

cdr3_nt: TGCAGCGCCAAGGAGGGGAGCTCCTACAATGAGCAGTTCTTC
cdr3_aa: CSAKEGSSYNEQFF
clone_size: NA
j_call: TRBJ2-1
d_call: NA
v_call: TRBV29-1

cdr3_nt: TGTGCCAGCAGCTTAGCCACAGACTATCAGCCCCAGCATTTT
cdr3_aa: CASSLATDYQPQHF
clone_size: NA
j_call: TRBJ1-5
d_call: NA
v_call: TRBV7-9

cdr3_nt: TGTGCCAGCAGCTCGTCAAGCTCTAACTATGGCTACACCTTC
cdr3_aa: CASSSSSSNYGYTF
clone_size: NA
j_call: TRBJ1-2
d_call: NA
v_call: TRBV7-2

cdr3_nt: TGTGCCAGCAGTGAATTGGTGGTTAATCAGCCCCAGCATTTT
cdr3_aa: CASSELVVNQPQHF
clone_size: NA
j_call: TRBJ1-5
d_call: NA
v_call: TRBV2

cdr3_nt: TGCGCCAGCAGCCCATTCGGACAGGGGAGAGCTCACGAGCAGTACTTC
cdr3_aa: CASSPFGQGRAHEQYF
clone_size: NA
j_call: TRBJ2-7
d_call: TRBD1
v_call: TRBV4-1

cdr3_nt: TGCAGTGCCAATTTAGCGGGAGTAAGTACTTCCTACGAGCAGTACTTC
cdr3_aa: CSANLAGVSTSYEQYF
clone_size: NA
j_call: TRBJ2-7
d_call: TRBD2
v_call: TRBV20-1

cdr3_nt: TGTGCCAGCAGCCCGATGCGGGATACGCAGTATTTT
cdr3_aa: CASSPMRDTQYF
clone_size: NA
j_call: TRBJ2-3
d_call: NA
v_call: TRBV7-2

cdr3_nt: TGTGCCAGCAGCCCTGCCGACAGGGGGTACGACGAGCAGTACTTC
cdr3_aa: CASSPADRGYDEQYF
clone_size: many
j_call: TRBJ2-7
d_call: TRBD1
v_call: TRBV6-6

cdr3_nt: TGCGCCAGCAGCTCCCCCCGGGGGAACACAGATACGCAGTATTTT
cdr3_aa: CASSSPRGNTDTQYF
clone_size: NA
j_call: TRBJ2-3
d_call: NA
v_call: TRBV5-1

cdr3_nt: TGCAGTGCTAGACGGCTAGCCGCCGACGGGACCCAGTACTTC
cdr3_aa: CSARRLAADGTQYF
clone_size: NA
j_call: TRBJ2-5
d_call: NA
v_call: TRBV20-1

cdr3_nt: TGTGCCAGCCGGCTGGCTAATGAAAAACTGTTTTTT
cdr3_aa: CASRLANEKLFF
clone_size: few
j_call: TRBJ1-4
d_call: NA
v_call: TRBV7-2

cdr3_nt: TGTGCCAGCTCACTCGGTTACTCGGATACGCAGTATTTT
cdr3_aa: CASSLGYSDTQYF
clone_size: NA
j_call: TRBJ2-3
d_call: NA
v_call: TRBV18

cdr3_nt: TGTGCCAGCAGTGCCCAGGGTTGGGGCACAGATACGCAGTATTTT
cdr3_aa: CASSAQGWGTDTQYF
clone_size: few
j_call: TRBJ2-3
d_call: NA
v_call: TRBV25-1

cdr3_nt: TGCAGTGCTAGGTTCCCAGGGGATCGTACTGAAGCTTTCTTT
cdr3_aa: CSARFPGDRTEAFF
clone_size: few
j_call: TRBJ1-1
d_call: NA
v_call: TRBV20-1

cdr3_nt: TGCAGTGCTAACCCTTATGATGTCCCCTATGGCTACACCTTC
cdr3_aa: CSANPYDVPYGYTF
clone_size: few
j_call: TRBJ1-2
d_call: NA
v_call: TRBV20-1

cdr3_nt: TGTGCCAGCAGCCCTAACGGGCGAGGCGGGGCCAACGTCCTGACTTTC
cdr3_aa: CASSPNGRGGANVLTF
clone_size: NA
j_call: TRBJ2-6
d_call: NA
v_call: TRBV12-3/TRBV12-4

cdr3_nt: TGTGCCAGCAGCTCCAGGGCCGGGCCACGAGAGACCCAGTACTTC
cdr3_aa: CASSSRAGPRETQYF
clone_size: NA
j_call: TRBJ2-5
d_call: NA
v_call: TRBV9

cdr3_nt: TGTGCCAGCAGCTTCGTAGGAAGGGGAGATACGCAGTATTTT
cdr3_aa: CASSFVGRGDTQYF
clone_size: NA
j_call: TRBJ2-3
d_call: NA
v_call: TRBV7-2

cdr3_nt: TGTGCCAGCGCGACTAGCTTGAATGAGCAGTACTTC
cdr3_aa: CASATSLNEQYF
clone_size: once
j_call: TRBJ2-7
d_call: TRBD2
v_call: TRBV6-1

cdr3_nt: TGTGCCGGCTCAGACAGGGAGGGGACTGAAGCTTTCTTT
cdr3_aa: CAGSDREGTEAFF
clone_size: NA
j_call: TRBJ1-1
d_call: TRBD1
v_call: TRBV10-3

cdr3_nt: TGTGCCAGCAGCCACGTAGCTACCTTAGGGGTCAATGAGCAGTACTTC
cdr3_aa: CASSHVATLGVNEQYF
clone_size: NA
j_call: TRBJ2-5
d_call: NA
v_call: TRBV7-2

cdr3_nt: TGTGCCAGCACAAGGCTAGCGGCGAAGACCCAGTACTTC
cdr3_aa: CASTRLAAKTQYF
clone_size: NA
j_call: TRBJ2-5
d_call: TRBD2
v_call: TRBV12-3/TRBV12-4

cdr3_nt: TGCAGTGCAAAGGGGGCGGGAGGTCAGCCCCAGCATTTT
cdr3_aa: CSAKGAGGQPQHF
clone_size: NA
j_call: TRBJ1-5
d_call: TRBD1
v_call: TRBV20-1

cdr3_nt: TGCAGTGCTAGATCTGAAAATAATTCACCCCTCCACTTT
cdr3_aa: CSARSENNSPLHF
clone_size: NA
j_call: TRBJ1-6
d_call: NA
v_call: TRBV20-1

cdr3_nt: TGTGCCAGCAGCTCCTCGACAGGGGGGAGGGATGAGCAGTTCTTC
cdr3_aa: CASSSSTGGRDEQFF
clone_size: few
j_call: TRBJ2-1
d_call: TRBD1
v_call: TRBV7-9

cdr3_nt: TGTGCCAGCAGTGACACTTCCTACAATGAGCAGTTCTTC
cdr3_aa: CASSDTSYNEQFF
clone_size: NA
j_call: TRBJ2-1
d_call: NA
v_call: TRBV6-2/TRBV6-3

cdr3_nt: TGTGCCAGCAGCTTAGACAGGACAGGGCTCACCGGGGAGCTGTTTTTT
cdr3_aa: CASSLDRTGLTGELFF
clone_size: NA
j_call: TRBJ2-2
d_call: TRBD1
v_call: TRBV7-2

cdr3_nt: TGTGCCAGCAGTGGAGTAACTAGCTCCTACGAGCAGTACTTC
cdr3_aa: CASSGVTSSYEQYF
clone_size: NA
j_call: TRBJ2-7
d_call: NA
v_call: TRBV2

cdr3_nt: TGCAGTGCTAGAGATAGGGGCAACTACGAGCAGTACTTC
cdr3_aa: CSARDRGNYEQYF
clone_size: many
j_call: TRBJ2-7
d_call: NA
v_call: TRBV20-1

cdr3_nt: TGTGCCAGCAGCCAATCGGGACTAGAGCGTGTAGAGACCCAGTACTTC
cdr3_aa: CASSQSGLERVETQYF
clone_size: NA
j_call: TRBJ2-5
d_call: TRBD2
v_call: TRBV14

cdr3_nt: TGTGCCAGCAGTTTAAGCGGGGGAAGCAATCAGCCCCAGCATTTT
cdr3_aa: CASSLSGGSNQPQHF
clone_size: few
j_call: TRBJ1-5
d_call: NA
v_call: TRBV27

cdr3_nt: TGCAGTGCACGACTGACCGATCATGCTGGCTACACCTTC
cdr3_aa: CSARLTDHAGYTF
clone_size: NA
j_call: TRBJ1-2
d_call: NA
v_call: TRBV20-1

cdr3_nt: TGTGCCAGCAGTCAGCAAATGAACACTGAAGCTTTCTTT
cdr3_aa: CASSQQMNTEAFF
clone_size: NA
j_call: TRBJ1-1
d_call: NA
v_call: TRBV2

cdr3_nt: TGTGCCAGCAGAGGGACAGGGGGCAGAAATGAGCAGTTCTTC
cdr3_aa: CASRGTGGRNEQFF
clone_size: NA
j_call: TRBJ2-1
d_call: TRBD1
v_call: TRBV6-1

cdr3_nt: TGTGCCAGCAGCGTGGCGGGGGAGAGGGGTGAAGCTTTCTTT
cdr3_aa: CASSVAGERGEAFF
clone_size: NA
j_call: TRBJ1-1
d_call: NA
v_call: TRBV7-2

cdr3_nt: TGCGCCAGCAGCTTGGGCGGGACGGGAAACTACGAGCAGTACTTC
cdr3_aa: CASSLGGTGNYEQYF
clone_size: many
j_call: TRBJ2-7
d_call: NA
v_call: TRBV5-1

cdr3_nt: TGTGCCAGCAGCCAAGATCTAACAGCCCAGCAGTTCTTC
cdr3_aa: CASSQDLTAQQFF
clone_size: NA
j_call: TRBJ2-1
d_call: NA
v_call: TRBV3-1

cdr3_nt: TGTGCCACCAGCCTACACGGAGGGGAGACCCAGTACTTC
cdr3_aa: CATSLHGGETQYF
clone_size: few
j_call: TRBJ2-5
d_call: NA
v_call: TRBV15